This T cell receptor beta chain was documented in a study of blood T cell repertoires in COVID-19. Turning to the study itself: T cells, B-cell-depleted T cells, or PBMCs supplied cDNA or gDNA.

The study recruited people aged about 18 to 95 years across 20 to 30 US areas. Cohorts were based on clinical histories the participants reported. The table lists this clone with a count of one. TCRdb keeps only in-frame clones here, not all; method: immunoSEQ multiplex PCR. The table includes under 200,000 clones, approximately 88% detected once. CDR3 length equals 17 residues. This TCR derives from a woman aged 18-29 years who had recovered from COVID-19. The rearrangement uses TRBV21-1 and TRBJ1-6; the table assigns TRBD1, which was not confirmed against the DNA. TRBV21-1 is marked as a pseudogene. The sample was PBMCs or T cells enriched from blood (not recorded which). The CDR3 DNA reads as TGTGCCAGCAGCAACCTTGACATAGGCTCCTATAATTCACCCCTCCACTTT. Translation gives CASSNLDIGSYNSPLHF.